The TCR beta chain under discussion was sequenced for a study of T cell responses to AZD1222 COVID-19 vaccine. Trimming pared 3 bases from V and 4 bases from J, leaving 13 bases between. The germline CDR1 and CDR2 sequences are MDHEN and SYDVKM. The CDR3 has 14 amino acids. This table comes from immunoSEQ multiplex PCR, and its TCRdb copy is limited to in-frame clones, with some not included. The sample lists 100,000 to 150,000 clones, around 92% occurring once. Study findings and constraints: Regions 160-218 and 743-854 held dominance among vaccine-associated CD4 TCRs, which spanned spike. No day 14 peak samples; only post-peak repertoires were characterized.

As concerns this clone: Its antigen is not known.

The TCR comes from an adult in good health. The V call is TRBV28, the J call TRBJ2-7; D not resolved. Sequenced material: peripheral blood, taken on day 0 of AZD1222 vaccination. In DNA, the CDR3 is TGTGCCAGCAGTTTCGGTGCCGTTTTGTACGAGCAGTACTTC. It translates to CASSFGAVLYEQYF.